The TCR beta chain described here comes from a study of blood T cell repertoires in COVID-19. Across the whole study: From the United States, Italy and Spain came samples of acute and convalescent COVID-19. PBMCs, B-cell-depleted T cells, or T cells provided the cDNA or gDNA that made up the material.

Turning to this clone: Other nucleotide sequences in the sample specify the same CDR3.

Assay used: immunoSEQ multiplex PCR; TCRdb lists only in-frame clones, some missing. The sample yields 120,000 or so clones, around four fifths seen once. CDR3 size: 14 residues. The V end lost 0 bases, the J end lost 10 bases, and 14 bases lay between the germline ends. In germline, CDR1 is SGHRS, CDR2 YFSETQ. The sample taken for sequencing was peripheral blood. This receptor was obtained from a man between 60 and 75 years old with acute or convalescent COVID-19. V usage is TRBV5-1 and J usage is TRBJ2-1, with a weak D call TRBD2 (7 bases). CDR3 nucleotide sequence: TGCGCCAGCAGCTTGGCGGGGGGCCCGGGGGAGCAGTTCTTC. Its protein product is CASSLAGGPGEQFF.